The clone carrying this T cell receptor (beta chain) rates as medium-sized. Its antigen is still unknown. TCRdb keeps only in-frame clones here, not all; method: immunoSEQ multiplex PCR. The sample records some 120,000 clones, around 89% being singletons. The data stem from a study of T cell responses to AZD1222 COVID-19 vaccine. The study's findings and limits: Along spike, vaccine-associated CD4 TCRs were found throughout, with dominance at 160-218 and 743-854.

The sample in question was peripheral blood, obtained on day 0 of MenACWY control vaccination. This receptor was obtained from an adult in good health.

CDR3 nucleotide sequence: TGTGCCAGCAGTTTCTCAGGAAACAATGAGCAGTTCTTC. Translating it yields CASSFSGNNEQFF. The chain recombines TRBV27 with TRBJ2-1; D gene uncertain. Germline values: CDR1 MNHEY, CDR2 SMNVEV (reference sequence). The CDR3 is made up of 13 amino acids. V lost 3 bases, J lost 5 bases, and 8 bases lay in between.